The T cell receptor beta chain under discussion was sequenced for a study of T cell responses to AZD1222 COVID-19 vaccine. Profiling relied on immunoSEQ multiplex PCR, and the TCRdb table lists in-frame clones only, not all of them. The sample has roughly 150,000 clones; 80% to 95% are singletons. V shed 2 bases and J shed 0 bases, with 14 bases lying between them. There are 16 residues in the CDR3. CDR1 is MNHEY, CDR2 SVGAGI, per germline. The chain uses TRBV6-5 and TRBJ2-7; D perhaps matches TRBD1 (5 bases). The receptor comes from an adult who received the AZD1222 COVID-19 vaccine. This sample comprised peripheral blood, obtained 28 days after the second AZD1222 dose. As DNA, the CDR3 is TGTGCCAGCAGTTACGAGCCAGGGTTTAGCTCCTACGAGCAGTACTTC. Its protein is CASSYEPGFSSYEQYF.